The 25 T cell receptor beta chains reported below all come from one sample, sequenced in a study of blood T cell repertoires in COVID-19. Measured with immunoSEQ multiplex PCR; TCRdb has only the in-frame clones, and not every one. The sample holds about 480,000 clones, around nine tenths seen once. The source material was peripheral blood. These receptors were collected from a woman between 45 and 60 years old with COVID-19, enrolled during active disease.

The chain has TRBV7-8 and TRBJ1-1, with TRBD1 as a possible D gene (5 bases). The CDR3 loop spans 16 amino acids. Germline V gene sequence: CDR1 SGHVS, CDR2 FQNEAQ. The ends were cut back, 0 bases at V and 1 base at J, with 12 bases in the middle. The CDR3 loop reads CASSLAGVPTNTEAFF. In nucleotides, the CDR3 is TGTGCCAGCAGCTTAGCAGGGGTCCCTACGAACACTGAAGCTTTCTTT.

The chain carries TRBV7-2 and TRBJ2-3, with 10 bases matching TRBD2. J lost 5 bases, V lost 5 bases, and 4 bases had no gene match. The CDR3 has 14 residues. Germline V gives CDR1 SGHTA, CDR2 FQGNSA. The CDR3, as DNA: TGTGCCAGCAGCCTTCAGCGGGGGGGAGATACGCAGTATTTT. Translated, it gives CASSLQRGGDTQYF.

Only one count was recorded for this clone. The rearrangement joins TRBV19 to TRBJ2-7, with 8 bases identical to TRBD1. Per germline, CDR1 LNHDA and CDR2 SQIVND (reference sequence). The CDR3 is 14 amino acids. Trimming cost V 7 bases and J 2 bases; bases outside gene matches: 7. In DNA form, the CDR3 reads TGTGCCAGTAACCCGGGACAGGCTCCCTACGAGCAGTACTTC. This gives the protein CASNPGQAPYEQYF.

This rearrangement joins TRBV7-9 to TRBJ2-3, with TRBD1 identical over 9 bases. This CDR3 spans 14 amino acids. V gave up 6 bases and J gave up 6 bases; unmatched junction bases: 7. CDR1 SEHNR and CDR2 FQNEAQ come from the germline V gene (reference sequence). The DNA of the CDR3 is TGTGCCAGCAGGCCTACAGGGGGCTGGGATACGCAGTATTTT. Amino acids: CASRPTGGWDTQYF. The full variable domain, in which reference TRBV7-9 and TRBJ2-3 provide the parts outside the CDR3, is DTGVSQNPRHKITKRGQNVTFRCDPISEHNRLYWYRQTLGQGPEFLTYFQNEAQLEKSRLLSDRFSAERPKGSFSTLEIQRTEQGDSAMYLCASRPTGGWDTQYFGPGTRLTVL.

CDR3 nucleotides: TGTGCCTGGGGTCGCGCTCGACAGTCAACTAATGAAAAACTGTTTTTT. Translated: CAWGRARQSTNEKLFF. The gene calls are TRBV30 and TRBJ1-4, with D tentatively TRBD1 (5 bases). The CDR3 contains 16 residues. Per germline, CDR1 GTSNPN and CDR2 SVGIG (reference sequence). The V gene lost 5 bases and the J gene lost 0 bases, with 16 bases spanning the gap.

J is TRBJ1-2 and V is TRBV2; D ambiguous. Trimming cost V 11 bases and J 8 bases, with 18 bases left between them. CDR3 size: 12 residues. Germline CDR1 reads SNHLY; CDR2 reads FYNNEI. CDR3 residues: CASVMEVGGYTF. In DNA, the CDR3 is TGTGCCTCAGTAATGGAGGTGGGAGGCTACACCTTC.

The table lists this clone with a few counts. CDR3 nucleotide sequence: TGTGCCAGCAGTCAACAGGGGAACACTGAAGCTTTCTTT. Its protein product is CASSQQGNTEAFF. The rearrangement joins TRBV2 to TRBJ1-1; perhaps TRBD1 as D (6 bases). Germline loops: CDR1 SNHLY, CDR2 FYNNEI. The length of the CDR3 is 13 residues. V lost 5 bases and J 1 base, leaving 8 bases between the germline ends.

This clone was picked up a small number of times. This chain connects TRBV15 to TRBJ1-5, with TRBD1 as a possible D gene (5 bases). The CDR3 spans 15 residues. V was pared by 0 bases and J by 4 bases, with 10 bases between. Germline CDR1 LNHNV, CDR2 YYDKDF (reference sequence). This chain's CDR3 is CATSRDWGGNQPQHF. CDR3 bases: TGTGCCACCAGCAGAGATTGGGGGGGAAATCAGCCCCAGCATTTT.

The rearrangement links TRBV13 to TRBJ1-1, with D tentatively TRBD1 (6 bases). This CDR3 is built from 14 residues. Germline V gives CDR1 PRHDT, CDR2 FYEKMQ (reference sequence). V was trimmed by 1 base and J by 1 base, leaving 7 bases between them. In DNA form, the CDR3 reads TGTGCCAGCAGCTTAGCGACAGGGAACACTGAAGCTTTCTTT. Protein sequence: CASSLATGNTEAFF.

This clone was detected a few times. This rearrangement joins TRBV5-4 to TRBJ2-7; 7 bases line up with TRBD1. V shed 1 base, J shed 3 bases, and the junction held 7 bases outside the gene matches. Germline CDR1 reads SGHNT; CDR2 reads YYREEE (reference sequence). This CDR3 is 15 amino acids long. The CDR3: CASSLSRGSFYEQYF. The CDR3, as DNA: TGTGCCAGCAGCTTGAGCAGGGGGTCCTTCTACGAGCAGTACTTC.

CDR3: CASTDSLGEQYF. The CDR3 DNA follows: TGTGCCAGCACGGACAGTCTTGGGGAGCAGTACTTC. The V call is TRBV9, the J call TRBJ2-7, with D tentatively TRBD1 (6 bases). The germline V and J ends were trimmed by 6 bases and 7 bases, with 14 bases remaining between them. CDR1 and CDR2 (germline): SGDLS, YYNGEE. The CDR3 contains 12 residues. The complete variable domain, with remaining parts taken from reference TRBV9 and TRBJ2-7, reads DSGVTQTPKHLITATGQRVTLRCSPRSGDLSVYWYQQSLDQGLQFLIQYYNGEERAKGNILERFSAQQFPDLHSELNLSSLELGDSALYFCASTDSLGEQYFGPGTRLTVT.

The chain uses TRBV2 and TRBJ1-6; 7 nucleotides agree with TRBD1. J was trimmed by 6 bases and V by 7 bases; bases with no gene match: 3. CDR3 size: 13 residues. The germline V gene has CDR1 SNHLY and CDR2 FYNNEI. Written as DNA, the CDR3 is TGTGCCAGCATCAGGGGGACTAATTCACCCCTCCACTTT. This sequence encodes CASIRGTNSPLHF.

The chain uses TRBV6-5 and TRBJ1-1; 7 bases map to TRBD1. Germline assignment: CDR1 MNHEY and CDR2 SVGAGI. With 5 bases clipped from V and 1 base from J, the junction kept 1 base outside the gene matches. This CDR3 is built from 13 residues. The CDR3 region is CASSTGENTEAFF. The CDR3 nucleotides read TGTGCCAGCAGTACAGGGGAGAACACTGAAGCTTTCTTT.

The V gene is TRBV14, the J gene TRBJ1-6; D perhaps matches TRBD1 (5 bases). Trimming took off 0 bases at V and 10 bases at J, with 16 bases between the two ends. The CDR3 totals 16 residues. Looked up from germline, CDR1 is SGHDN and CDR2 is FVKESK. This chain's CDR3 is CASSQDRGGARSPLHF. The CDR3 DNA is TGTGCCAGCAGCCAAGATCGAGGCGGGGCTCGATCACCCCTCCACTTT. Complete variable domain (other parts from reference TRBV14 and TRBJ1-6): EAGVTQFPSHSVIEKGQTVTLRCDPISGHDNLYWYRRVMGKEIKFLLHFVKESKQDESGMPNNRFLAERTGGTYSTLKVQPAELEDSGVYFCASSQDRGGARSPLHFGNGTRLTVT.

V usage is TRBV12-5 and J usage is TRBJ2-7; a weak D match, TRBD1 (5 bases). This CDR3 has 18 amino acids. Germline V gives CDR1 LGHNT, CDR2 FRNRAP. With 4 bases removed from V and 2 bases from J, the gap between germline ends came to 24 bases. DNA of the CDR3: TGTGCTAGTGGTTCGACCGCTAGTGGATGGGGCGAAGCCTACGAGCAGTACTTC. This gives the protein CASGSTASGWGEAYEQYF.

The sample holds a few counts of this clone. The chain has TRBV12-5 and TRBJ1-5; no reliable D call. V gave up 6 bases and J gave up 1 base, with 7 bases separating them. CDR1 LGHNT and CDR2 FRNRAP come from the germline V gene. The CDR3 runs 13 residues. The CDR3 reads CASGPSSNQPQHF. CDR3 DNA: TGTGCTAGTGGCCCCTCCAGCAATCAGCCCCAGCATTTT.

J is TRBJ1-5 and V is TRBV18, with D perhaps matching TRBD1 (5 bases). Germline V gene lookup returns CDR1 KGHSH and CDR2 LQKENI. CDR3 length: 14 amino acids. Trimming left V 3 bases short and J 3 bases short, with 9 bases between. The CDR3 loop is CASSPGRTNQPQHF. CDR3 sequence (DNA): TGTGCCAGCTCACCGGGGCGGACCAATCAGCCCCAGCATTTT.

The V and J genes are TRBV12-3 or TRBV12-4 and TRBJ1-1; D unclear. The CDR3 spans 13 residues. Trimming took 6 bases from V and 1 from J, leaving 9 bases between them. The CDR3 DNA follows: TGTGCCAGCAGCCCCTCGGGGAACACTGAAGCTTTCTTT. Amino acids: CASSPSGNTEAFF.

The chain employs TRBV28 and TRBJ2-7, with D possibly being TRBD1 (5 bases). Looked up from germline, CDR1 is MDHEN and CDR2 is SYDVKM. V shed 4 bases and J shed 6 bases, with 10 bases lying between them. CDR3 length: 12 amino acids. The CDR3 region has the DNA TGTGCCAGCAGTTCAGACAGTTTCGAGCAGTACTTC. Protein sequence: CASSSDSFEQYF.

CDR3 residues: CASMGDSSYEQYF. In DNA form, the CDR3 reads TGTGCCAGCATGGGGGACAGCTCCTACGAGCAGTACTTC. The V gene is TRBV2, the J gene TRBJ2-7; 7 nucleotides align to TRBD1. Germline lookup yields CDR1 SNHLY and CDR2 FYNNEI. The CDR3 has 13 residues. Unmatched junction bases numbered 3, after V lost 7 bases and J lost 0 bases.

The CDR3 DNA sequence: TGTGCCAGCAGCCAAGAGGGGCGGGGCACTACCTACGAGCAGTACTTC. Its translation: CASSQEGRGTTYEQYF. V is TRBV4-2 and J is TRBJ2-7; possibly TRBD2 for D (6 bases). CDR1 is LGHNA and CDR2 is YNFKEQ in the germline V gene. This CDR3 is built from 16 residues. With 0 bases removed from V and 2 bases from J, the gap between germline ends came to 14 bases.

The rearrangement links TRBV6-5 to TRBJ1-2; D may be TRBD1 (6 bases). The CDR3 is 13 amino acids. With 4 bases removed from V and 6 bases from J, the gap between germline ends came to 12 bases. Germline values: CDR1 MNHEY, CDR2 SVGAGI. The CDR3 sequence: CASSFEGGHGYTF. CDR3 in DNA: TGTGCCAGCAGTTTTGAGGGGGGGCATGGCTACACCTTC.

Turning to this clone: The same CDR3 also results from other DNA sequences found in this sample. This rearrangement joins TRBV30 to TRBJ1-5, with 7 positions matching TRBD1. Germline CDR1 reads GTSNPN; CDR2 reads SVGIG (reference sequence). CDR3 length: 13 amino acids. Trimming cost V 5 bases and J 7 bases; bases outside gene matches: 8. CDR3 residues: CAWSATGNQPQHF. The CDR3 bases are TGTGCCTGGTCAGCGACAGGGAACCAGCCCCAGCATTTT. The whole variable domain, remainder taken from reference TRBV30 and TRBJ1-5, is SQTIHQWPATLVQPVGSPLSLECTVEGTSNPNLYWYRQAAGRGLQLLFYSVGIGQISSEVPQNLSASRPQDRQFILSSKKLLLSDSGFYLCAWSATGNQPQHFGDGTRLSIL.

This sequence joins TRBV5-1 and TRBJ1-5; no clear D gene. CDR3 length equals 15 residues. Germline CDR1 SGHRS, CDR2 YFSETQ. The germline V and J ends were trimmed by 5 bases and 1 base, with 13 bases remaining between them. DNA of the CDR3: TGCGCCAGCAGTCGGGATCTAGGCAGCAATCAGCCCCAGCATTTT. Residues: CASSRDLGSNQPQHF.

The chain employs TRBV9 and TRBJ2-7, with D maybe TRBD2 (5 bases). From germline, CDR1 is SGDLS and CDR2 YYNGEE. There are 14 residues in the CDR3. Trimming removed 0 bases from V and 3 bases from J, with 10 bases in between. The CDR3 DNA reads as TGTGCCAGCAGCGTAGGGACTGCTTACTACGAGCAGTACTTC. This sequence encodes CASSVGTAYYEQYF.